This T cell receptor beta chain emerged from a study of human T cells and chemical hapten exposure. About the study: Researchers reported sensitizing a roughly 2 cm by roughly 2 cm upper inner arm skin site with 2% DPC. Patch tests of 0.01% DPC on the upper back were read at 6 days.

Noted time point: pre-sensitization, week 0. Treatment reported: therapeutic diphenylcyclopropenone sensitization with weekly scalp DPC. This clonotype turned up a few times. Antigen unknown. The library tagged each cDNA molecule with unique molecular identifiers. MiXCR, run by TCRdb on the RACE reads, gives a single entry per CDR3 protein. Of 300,000 to 400,000 distinct CDR3 sequences listed, approximately 5.1% are singletons. Study observations and caveats: Sensitizing with DPC caused no change in TCRs above 1 in 1000 frequency.

The ends were cut back, 3 bases at V and 5 bases at J, with 12 bases in the middle. Germline V gene data show CDR1 as SGDLS and CDR2 as YYNGEE. This CDR3 region has 14 residues. This TCR was sampled from a woman in her fifties or sixties with alopecia areata. Some clones in this sample may be carry-over from other donors' samples. This rearrangement joins TRBV9 to TRBJ1-5; the D is unclear. This specimen was whole blood, taken in connection with sensitization to the hapten diphenylcyclopropenone (DPC). The CDR3 region has the DNA TGTGCCAGCAGCGCGAATGACCTTTATCAGCCCCAGCATTTT. This gives the protein CASSANDLYQPQHF.